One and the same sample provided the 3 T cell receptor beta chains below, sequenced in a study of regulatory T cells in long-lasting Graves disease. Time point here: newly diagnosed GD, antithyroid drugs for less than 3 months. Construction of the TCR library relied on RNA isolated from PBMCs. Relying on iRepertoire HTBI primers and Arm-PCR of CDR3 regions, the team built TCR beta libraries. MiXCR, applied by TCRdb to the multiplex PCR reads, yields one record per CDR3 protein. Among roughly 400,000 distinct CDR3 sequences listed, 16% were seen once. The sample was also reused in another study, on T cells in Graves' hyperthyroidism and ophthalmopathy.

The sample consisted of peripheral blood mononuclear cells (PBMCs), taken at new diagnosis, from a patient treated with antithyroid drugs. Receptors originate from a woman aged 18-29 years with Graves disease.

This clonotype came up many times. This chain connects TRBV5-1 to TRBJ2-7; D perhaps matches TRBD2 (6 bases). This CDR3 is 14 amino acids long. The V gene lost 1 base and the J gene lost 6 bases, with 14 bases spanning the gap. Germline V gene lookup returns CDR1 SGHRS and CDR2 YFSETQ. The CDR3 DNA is TGCGCCAGCAGCTTGCGGGGGAAGTCCGGCGAGCAGTACTTC. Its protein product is CASSLRGKSGEQYF.

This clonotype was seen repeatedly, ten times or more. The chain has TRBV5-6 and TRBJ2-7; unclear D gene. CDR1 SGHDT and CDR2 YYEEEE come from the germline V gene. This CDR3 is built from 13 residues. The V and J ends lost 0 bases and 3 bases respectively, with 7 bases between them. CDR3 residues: CASSLEDGYEQYF. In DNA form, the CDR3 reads TGTGCCAGCAGCTTGGAGGATGGCTACGAGCAGTACTTC.

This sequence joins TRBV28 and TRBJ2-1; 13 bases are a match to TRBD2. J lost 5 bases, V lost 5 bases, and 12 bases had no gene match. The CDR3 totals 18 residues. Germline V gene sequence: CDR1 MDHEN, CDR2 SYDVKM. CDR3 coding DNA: TGTGCCAGCAGTGGGACTAGCGGGATCCGCTTAATTGACAATGAGCAGTTCTTC. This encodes CASSGTSGIRLIDNEQFF.